This record looks at one TCR beta chain sequence and its context. The sample belongs to a study of blood T cell repertoires in COVID-19. Participants were aged about 18 to 89 years from 20 to 30 US areas. Clones were sequenced by immunoSEQ multiplex PCR, and TCRdb holds only the in-frame ones, with some missing. The table includes approximately 150,000 clones, approximately 88% detected once. CDR1 and CDR2 (germline): KGHSH, LQKENI. The V segment lost 3 bases and the J segment 6 bases; nucleotides outside the gene matches: 5. This CDR3 is built from 15 residues. The chain employs TRBV18 and TRBJ1-2; 12 bases line up with TRBD1. Sequencing used PBMCs or T cells enriched from blood (not recorded which). This sequence originates from an older man who had been exposed to COVID-19. The CDR3 spells CASSPPGQGANGYTF. The CDR3 region has the DNA TGTGCCAGCTCACCGCCGGGACAGGGGGCGAATGGCTACACCTTC. Full variable domain (missing parts from reference TRBV18 and TRBJ1-2): NAGVMQNPRHLVRRRGQEARLRCSPMKGHSHVYWYRQLPEEGLKFMVYLQKENIIDESGMPKERFSAEFPKEGPSILRIQQVVRGDSAAYFCASSPPGQGANGYTFGSGTRLTVV.